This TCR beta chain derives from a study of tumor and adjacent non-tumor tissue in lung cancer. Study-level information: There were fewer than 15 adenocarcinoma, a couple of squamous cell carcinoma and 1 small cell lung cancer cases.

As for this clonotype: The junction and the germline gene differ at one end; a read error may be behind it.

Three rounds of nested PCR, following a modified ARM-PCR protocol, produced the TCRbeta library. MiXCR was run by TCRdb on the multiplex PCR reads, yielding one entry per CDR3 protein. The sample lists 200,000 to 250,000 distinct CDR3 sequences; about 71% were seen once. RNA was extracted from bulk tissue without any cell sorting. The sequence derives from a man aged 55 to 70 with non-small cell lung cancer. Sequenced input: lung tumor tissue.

The CDR3 DNA is TGTACCAGCAGCTTCTCGACTAGGTTTAGGGAGCAGTACTTC. Residues: CTSSFSTRFREQYF. The chain recombines TRBV11-1 with TRBJ2-7; tentatively, D is TRBD2 (6 bases). The CDR3 length is 14 residues. CDR1 SGHAT and CDR2 FQDESV come from the germline V gene (reference sequence).